This TCR beta chain comes out of a study of radiation and T cells in renal cell carcinoma. Whole-study context: Nephrectomy followed 15 Gy stereotactic body radiation by 4 weeks.

The time point is: blood 2 weeks post-SBRT. Treatment noted: 15 Gy SBRT to primary tumor, nephrectomy 4 weeks later. Blood was sampled at baseline, 2 weeks and 4 weeks after SBRT. As concerns this clone: Its antigen is undetermined.

TCRdb keeps only in-frame clones here, not all; method: immunoSEQ multiplex PCR. The profile covers about 150,000 clones, with 87% appearing a single time and approximately 12% taken by the ten largest. Study-level findings and limits: No pretreatment tumor biopsies were available for baseline clonotypes.

The receptor was derived from a woman between 45 and 65 years old with renal cell carcinoma. Material: blood, obtained from a patient whose treatment included radiotherapy and nephrectomy.

This CDR3 is CASSLSRTAYEQYF. DNA for the CDR3: TGTGCCAGCAGCTTATCTCGGACAGCTTACGAGCAGTACTTC. The V call is TRBV7-9, the J call TRBJ2-7; maybe TRBD1 (6 bases). The V and J ends lost 2 bases and 4 bases respectively, with 12 bases between them. Germline V gives CDR1 SEHNR, CDR2 FQNEAQ (reference sequence). The CDR3 consists of 14 residues.